This T cell receptor beta chain was recovered during a study of T cells in localized non-small cell lung cancer. Study findings and constraints: Greater T cell density in blood accompanied longer overall survival. A single tumor region was sequenced, leaving heterogeneity possible. Uninvolved adjacent lung showed higher T cell clonality than tumor. In adjacent lung appeared a median roughly 56 of the top 100 tumor clones.

Generated by immunoSEQ multiplex PCR, the TCRdb table keeps only in-frame clones and is missing some. The sample has approximately 1,600 clones; roughly 30% are singletons. This clone has a handful of counts. Its target is unknown. Sequencing used lung tumor tissue, obtained before any cancer treatment. The receptor's source is a man aged 40-75 years with stage I lung adenocarcinoma.

The CDR3 loop reads CASSPRQGGTDTQYF. CDR3 coding DNA: TGTGCCAGCAGCCCCCGACAGGGTGGCACAGATACGCAGTATTTT. V is TRBV11-3 and J is TRBJ2-3; 7 bases align to TRBD1. The germline gives CDR1 SGHNT, CDR2 YENEEA. The CDR3 sequence is 15 residues long. The V segment lost 5 bases and the J segment 1 base; nucleotides outside the gene matches: 6.